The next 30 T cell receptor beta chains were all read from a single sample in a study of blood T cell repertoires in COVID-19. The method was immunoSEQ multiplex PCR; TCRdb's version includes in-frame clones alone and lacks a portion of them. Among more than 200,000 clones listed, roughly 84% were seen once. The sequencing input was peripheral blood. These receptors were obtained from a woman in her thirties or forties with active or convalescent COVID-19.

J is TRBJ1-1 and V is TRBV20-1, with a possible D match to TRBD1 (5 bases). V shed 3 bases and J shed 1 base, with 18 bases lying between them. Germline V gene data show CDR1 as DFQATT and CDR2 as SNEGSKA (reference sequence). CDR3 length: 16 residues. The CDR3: CSASAHQGSPNTEAFF. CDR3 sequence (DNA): TGCAGTGCTAGTGCCCACCAGGGCAGCCCGAACACTGAAGCTTTCTTT.

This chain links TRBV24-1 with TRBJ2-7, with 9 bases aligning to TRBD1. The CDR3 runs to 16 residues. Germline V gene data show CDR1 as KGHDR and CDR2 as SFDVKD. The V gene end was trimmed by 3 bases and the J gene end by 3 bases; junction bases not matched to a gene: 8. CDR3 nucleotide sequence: TGTGCCACCAGTGATGGACCGGGACAGGGAGACTACGAGCAGTACTTC. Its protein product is CATSDGPGQGDYEQYF.

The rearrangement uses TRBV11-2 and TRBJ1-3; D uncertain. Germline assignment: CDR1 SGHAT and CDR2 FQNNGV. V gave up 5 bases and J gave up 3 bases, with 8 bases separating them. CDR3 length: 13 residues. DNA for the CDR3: TGTGCCAGCAGCCCCTCACTTGGAAACACCATATATTTT. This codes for CASSPSLGNTIYF.

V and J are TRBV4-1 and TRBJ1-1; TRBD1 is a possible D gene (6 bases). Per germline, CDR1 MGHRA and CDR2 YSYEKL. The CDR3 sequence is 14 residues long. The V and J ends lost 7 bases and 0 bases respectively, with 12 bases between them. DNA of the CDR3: TGCGCCAGCACCCCAGGGGTGGTGAACACTGAAGCTTTCTTT. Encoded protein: CASTPGVVNTEAFF.

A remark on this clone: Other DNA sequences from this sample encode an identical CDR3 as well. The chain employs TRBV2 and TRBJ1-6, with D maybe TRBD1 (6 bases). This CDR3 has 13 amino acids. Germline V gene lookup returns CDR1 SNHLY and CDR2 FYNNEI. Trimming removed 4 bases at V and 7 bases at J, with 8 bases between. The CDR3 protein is CASSGTVNSPLHF. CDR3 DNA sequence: TGTGCCAGCAGTGGGACAGTAAATTCACCCCTCCACTTT.

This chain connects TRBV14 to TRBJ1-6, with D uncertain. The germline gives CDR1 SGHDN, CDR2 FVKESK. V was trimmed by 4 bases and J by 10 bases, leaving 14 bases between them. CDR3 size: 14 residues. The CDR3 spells CASSPKLWQSPLHF. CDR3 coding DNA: TGTGCCAGCAGCCCGAAGTTGTGGCAGTCACCCCTCCACTTT.

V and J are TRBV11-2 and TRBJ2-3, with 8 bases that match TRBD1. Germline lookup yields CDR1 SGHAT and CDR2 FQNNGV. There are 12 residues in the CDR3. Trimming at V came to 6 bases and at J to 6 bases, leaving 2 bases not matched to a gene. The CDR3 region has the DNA TGTGCCAGCAGAAGACAGGGGGATACGCAGTATTTT. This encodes CASRRQGDTQYF.

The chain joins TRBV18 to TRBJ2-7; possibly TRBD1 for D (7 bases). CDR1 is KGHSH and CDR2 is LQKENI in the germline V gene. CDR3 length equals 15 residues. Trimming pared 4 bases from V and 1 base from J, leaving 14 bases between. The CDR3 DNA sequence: TGTGCCAGCTCACTCGCGGGACAGCCTTCCTACGAGCAGTACTTC. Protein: CASSLAGQPSYEQYF.

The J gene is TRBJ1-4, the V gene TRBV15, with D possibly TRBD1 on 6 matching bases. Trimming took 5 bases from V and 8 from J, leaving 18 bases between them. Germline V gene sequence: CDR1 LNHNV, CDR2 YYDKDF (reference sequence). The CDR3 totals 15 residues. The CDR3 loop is CATSFIRGAREKLFF. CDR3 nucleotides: TGTGCCACCAGCTTTATACGGGGGGCCAGGGAAAAACTGTTTTTT.

The CDR3: CANLRALNTEAFF. CDR3 coding DNA: TGCGCCAACCTCAGGGCCTTGAACACTGAAGCTTTCTTT. This rearrangement joins TRBV5-1 to TRBJ1-1; D may be TRBD1 (5 bases). The CDR3 spans 13 residues. The germline CDR1 and CDR2 sequences are SGHRS and YFSETQ. V was clipped by 9 bases and J by 0 bases, with 12 bases between them.

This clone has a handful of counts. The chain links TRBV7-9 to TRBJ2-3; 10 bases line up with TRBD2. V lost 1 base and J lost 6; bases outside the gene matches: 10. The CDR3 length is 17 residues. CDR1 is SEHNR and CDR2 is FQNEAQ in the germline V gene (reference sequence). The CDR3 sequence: CASSLGGLARGMDTQYF. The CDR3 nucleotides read TGTGCCAGCAGCTTAGGGGGACTAGCGAGGGGCATGGATACGCAGTATTTT. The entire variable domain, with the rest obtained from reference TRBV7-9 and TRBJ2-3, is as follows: DTGVSQNPRHKITKRGQNVTFRCDPISEHNRLYWYRQTLGQGPEFLTYFQNEAQLEKSRLLSDRFSAERPKGSFSTLEIQRTEQGDSAMYLCASSLGGLARGMDTQYFGPGTRLTVL.

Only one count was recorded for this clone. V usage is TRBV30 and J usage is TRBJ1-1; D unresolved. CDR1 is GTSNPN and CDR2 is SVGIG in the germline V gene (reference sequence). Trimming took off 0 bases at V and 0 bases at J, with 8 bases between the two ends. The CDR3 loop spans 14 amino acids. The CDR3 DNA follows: TGTGCCTGGAGTGTAGGAGGGATGAACACTGAAGCTTTCTTT. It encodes CAWSVGGMNTEAFF.

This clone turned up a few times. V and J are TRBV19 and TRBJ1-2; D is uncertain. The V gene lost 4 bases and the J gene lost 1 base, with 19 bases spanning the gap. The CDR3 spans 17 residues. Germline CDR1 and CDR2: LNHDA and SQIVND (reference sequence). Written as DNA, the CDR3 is TGTGCCAGTAGTACTCTGCCCGTGGCGGCAGTTAACTATGGCTACACCTTC. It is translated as CASSTLPVAAVNYGYTF.

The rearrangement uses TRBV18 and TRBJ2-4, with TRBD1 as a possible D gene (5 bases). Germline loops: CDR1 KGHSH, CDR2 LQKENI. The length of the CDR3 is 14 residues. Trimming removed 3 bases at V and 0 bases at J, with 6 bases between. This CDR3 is CASSPGLAKNIQYF. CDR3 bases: TGTGCCAGCTCACCGGGGCTAGCCAAAAACATTCAGTACTTC.

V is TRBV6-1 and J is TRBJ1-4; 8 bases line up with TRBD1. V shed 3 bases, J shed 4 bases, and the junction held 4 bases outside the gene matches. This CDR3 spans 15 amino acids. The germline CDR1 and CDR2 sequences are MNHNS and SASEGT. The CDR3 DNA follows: TGTGCCAGCAGTGAGGGGACAGGTCTTAATGAAAAACTGTTTTTT. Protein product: CASSEGTGLNEKLFF.

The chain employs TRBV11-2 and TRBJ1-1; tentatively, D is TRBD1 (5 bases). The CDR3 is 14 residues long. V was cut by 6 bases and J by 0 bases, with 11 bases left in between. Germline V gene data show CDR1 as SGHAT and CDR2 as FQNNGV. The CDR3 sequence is CASRGGLLNTEAFF. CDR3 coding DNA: TGTGCCAGCAGGGGGGGTCTTTTGAACACTGAAGCTTTCTTT.

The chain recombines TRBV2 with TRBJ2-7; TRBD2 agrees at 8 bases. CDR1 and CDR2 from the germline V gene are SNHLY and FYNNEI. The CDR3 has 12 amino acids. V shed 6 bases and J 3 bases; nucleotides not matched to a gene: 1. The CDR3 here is CASSGTSYEQYF. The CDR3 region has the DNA TGTGCCAGCAGCGGGACTAGCTACGAGCAGTACTTC.

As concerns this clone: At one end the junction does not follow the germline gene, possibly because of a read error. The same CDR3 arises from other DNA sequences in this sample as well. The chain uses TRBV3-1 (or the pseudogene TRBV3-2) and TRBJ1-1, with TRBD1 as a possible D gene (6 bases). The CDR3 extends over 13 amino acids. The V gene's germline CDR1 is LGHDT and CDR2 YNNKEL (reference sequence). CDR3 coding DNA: TGTGCCAGTAGCCCGGACAGTAACACTGAAGCTTTCTTT. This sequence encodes CASSPDSNTEAFF.

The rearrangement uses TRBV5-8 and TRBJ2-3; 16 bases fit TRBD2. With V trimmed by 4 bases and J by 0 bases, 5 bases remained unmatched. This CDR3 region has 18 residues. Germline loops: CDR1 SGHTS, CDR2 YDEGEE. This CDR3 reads CASSGTSGGAGSTDTQYF. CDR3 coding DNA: TGTGCCAGCAGCGGGACTAGCGGGGGGGCCGGTAGCACAGATACGCAGTATTTT.

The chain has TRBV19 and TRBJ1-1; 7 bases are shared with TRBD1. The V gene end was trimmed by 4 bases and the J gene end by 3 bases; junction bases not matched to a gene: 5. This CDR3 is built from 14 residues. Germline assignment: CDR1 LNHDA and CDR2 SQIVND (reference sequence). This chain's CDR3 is CASSRRDRDTEAFF. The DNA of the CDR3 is TGTGCCAGTAGTAGGCGAGACAGGGACACTGAAGCTTTCTTT.

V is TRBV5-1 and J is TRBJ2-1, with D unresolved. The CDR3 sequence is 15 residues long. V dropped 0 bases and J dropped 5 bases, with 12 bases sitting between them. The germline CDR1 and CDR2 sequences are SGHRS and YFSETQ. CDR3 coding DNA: TGCGCCAGCAGCTTGGAGGCCGCGGCCAACAATGAGCAGTTCTTC. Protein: CASSLEAAANNEQFF. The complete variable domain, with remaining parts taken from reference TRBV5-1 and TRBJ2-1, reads KAGVTQTPRYLIKTRGQQVTLSCSPISGHRSVSWYQQTPGQGLQFLFEYFSETQRNKGNFPGRFSGRQFSNSRSEMNVSTLELGDSALYLCASSLEAAANNEQFFGPGTRLTVL.

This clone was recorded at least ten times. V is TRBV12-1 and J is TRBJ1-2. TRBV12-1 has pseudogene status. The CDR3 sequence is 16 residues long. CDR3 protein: CASSHIWDWKGYGYTF. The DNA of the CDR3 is TGTGCCAGCAGCCATATCTGGGACTGGAAAGGATATGGCTACACCTTC.

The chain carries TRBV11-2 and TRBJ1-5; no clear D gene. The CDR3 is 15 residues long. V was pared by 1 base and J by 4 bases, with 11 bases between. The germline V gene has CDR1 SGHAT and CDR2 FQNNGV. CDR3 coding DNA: TGTGCCAGCAGCTTAGGTACAGCTCCTAATCAGCCCCAGCATTTT. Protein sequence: CASSLGTAPNQPQHF.

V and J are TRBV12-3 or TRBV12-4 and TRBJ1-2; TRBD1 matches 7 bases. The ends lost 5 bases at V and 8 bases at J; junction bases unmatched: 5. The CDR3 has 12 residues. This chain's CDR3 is CASSATGEGYTF. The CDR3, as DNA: TGTGCCAGCAGTGCTACAGGGGAAGGCTACACCTTC.

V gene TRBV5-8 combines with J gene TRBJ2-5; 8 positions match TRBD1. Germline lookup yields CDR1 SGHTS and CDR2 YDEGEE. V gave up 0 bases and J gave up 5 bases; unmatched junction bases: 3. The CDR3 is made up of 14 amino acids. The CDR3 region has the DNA TGTGCCAGCAGCTTGGGACAGGGGTGGGAGACCCAGTACTTC. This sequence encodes CASSLGQGWETQYF.

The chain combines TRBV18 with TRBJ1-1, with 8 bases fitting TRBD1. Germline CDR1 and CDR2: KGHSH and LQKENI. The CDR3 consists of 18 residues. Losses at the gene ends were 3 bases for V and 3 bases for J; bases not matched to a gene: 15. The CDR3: CASSPALAGGVLDTEAFF. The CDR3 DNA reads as TGTGCCAGCTCACCCGCCCTGGCAGGGGGCGTCTTGGACACTGAAGCTTTCTTT.

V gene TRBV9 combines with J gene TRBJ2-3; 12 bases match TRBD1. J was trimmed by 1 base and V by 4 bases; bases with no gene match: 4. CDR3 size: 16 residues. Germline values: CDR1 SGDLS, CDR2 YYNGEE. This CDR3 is CASSPGDRGRTDTQYF. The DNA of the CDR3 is TGTGCCAGCAGCCCAGGGGACAGGGGGCGCACAGATACGCAGTATTTT.

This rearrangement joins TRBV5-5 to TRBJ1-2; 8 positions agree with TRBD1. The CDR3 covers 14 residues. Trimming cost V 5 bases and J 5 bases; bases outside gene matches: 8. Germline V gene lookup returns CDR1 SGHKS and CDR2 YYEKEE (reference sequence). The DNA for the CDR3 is TGTGCCAGCAGTTTCAGGGGGCGAGAGTATGGCTACACCTTC. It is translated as CASSFRGREYGYTF. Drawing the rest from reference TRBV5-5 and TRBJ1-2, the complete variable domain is DAGVTQSPTHLIKTRGQQVTLRCSPISGHKSVSWYQQVLGQGPQFIFQYYEKEERGRGNFPDRFSARQFPNYSSELNVNALLLGDSALYLCASSFRGREYGYTFGSGTRLTVV.

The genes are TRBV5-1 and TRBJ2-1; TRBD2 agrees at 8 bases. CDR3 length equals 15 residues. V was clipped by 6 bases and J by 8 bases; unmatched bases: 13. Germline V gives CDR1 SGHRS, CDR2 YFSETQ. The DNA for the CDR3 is TGCGCCAGCACCCTGCGGGGGGCGTACTTCGATGAGCAGTTCTTC. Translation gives CASTLRGAYFDEQFF.

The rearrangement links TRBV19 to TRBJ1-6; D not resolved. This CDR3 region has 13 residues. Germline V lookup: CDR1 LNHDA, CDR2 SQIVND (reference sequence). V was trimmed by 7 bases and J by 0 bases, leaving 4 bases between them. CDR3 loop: CASMSSYNSPLHF. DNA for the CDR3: TGTGCCAGTATGAGCTCCTATAATTCACCCCTCCACTTT.